Listed below are T cell receptor beta chains from one sample, sequenced in a study of cytomegalovirus exposure and HLA in healthy donors. The data were produced by immunoSEQ multiplex PCR, yet TCRdb's version contains in-frame clones alone and is incomplete. The sample contains roughly 80,000 clones, approximately 67% of which appear only once. Material for sequencing was PBMCs. The receptor set was obtained from a male donor in good health and CMV-seropositive. Both conserved end residues are part of each CDR3.

j_call v_call cdr3_aa
TRBJ2-2 TRBV29-1 CSVGSVAGLGGELFF
TRBJ2-7 TRBV7-8 CASSARQGNYEQYF
- TRBV30 CAWSVTGTSTYEQYF
TRBJ2-1 TRBV13 CASSWPGTRDNEQFF
TRBJ1-2 TRBV7-2 CASSLQGSGYTF
TRBJ2-3 TRBV7-9 CASSPRGGGRTDTQYF
TRBJ2-7 TRBV4-1 CASSPPGQDLIPYEQYF
TRBJ2-1 TRBV27 CASSHGLAGTHEQFF
TRBJ2-7 TRBV14 CASSQVAGSYEQYF
TRBJ2-1 TRBV5-1 CASSHGTGTYNEQFF
TRBJ1-2 TRBV6-5 CASSYWSSNYGYTF
TRBJ2-5 TRBV9 CASSGGHPGLQETQYF
TRBJ1-6 TRBV30 CAWSVDRVIASPLHF
TRBJ2-7 TRBV6-5 CASSYGTGSSYEQYF
TRBJ2-7 TRBV7-9 CASSDRGIGEQYF
TRBJ2-3 TRBV5-4 CASSLLGGGAGDTQYF
TRBJ2-5 TRBV9 CASSVGQEETQYF
TRBJ2-3 TRBV18 CASSPNRADTQYF